A selection of T cell receptor beta chains follows, all from one sample in a study of blood T cell repertoires in COVID-19. Clones were read by immunoSEQ multiplex PCR, and TCRdb kept only the in-frame ones, dropping some. The sample contains 180,000 or so clones, about 89% of which appear only once. The sample consisted of peripheral blood. Every receptor here comes from a man in his 70s with acute or convalescent COVID-19. CDR3s include the opening cysteine and the closing phenylalanine or tryptophan. Fields, in order: D gene, J gene, V gene, clone size, CDR3 DNA, CDR3 protein. The D gene is left open where the match is weak. Clone size is stated in some rows and not others, as once, few, many or a class when expanded.

TRBD2 TRBJ2-1 TRBV7-8 few TGTGCCAGCAGCTTGTACGGGACTACCCCATCAGGTGAGCAGTTCTTC CASSLYGTTPSGEQFF
TRBD1 TRBJ1-4 TRBV25-1 . TGTGCCAGCAGTGAAGCGACAGGGTGGGGAGACAATGAAAAACTGTTTTTT CASSEATGWGDNEKLFF
. TRBJ1-2 TRBV30 . TGTGCCTGGAGGGGACCCTCGGGGGGCTATGGCTACACCTTC CAWRGPSGGYGYTF
TRBD1 TRBJ2-3 TRBV19 . TGTGCCAGTAGTAAACAGGGGACCACAGATACGCAGTATTTT CASSKQGTTDTQYF
TRBD1 TRBJ2-7 TRBV10-1 . TGCGCCAGCAGTCGAACAGGGGTCTCCTACGAGCAGTACTTC CASSRTGVSYEQYF
. TRBJ1-6 TRBV30 few TGTGCCTGGAGTGGGGGGATGCGGGGCAATTCACCCCTCCACTTT CAWSGGMRGNSPLHF
. TRBJ1-6 TRBV7-3 . TGTGCCAGCAGCTCTTTCGGGGATTCACCCCTCCACTTT CASSSFGDSPLHF
. TRBJ2-5 TRBV7-3 . TGTGCCAGCAGCTTAAGCAGCCAGGGGACCCAGTACTTC CASSLSSQGTQYF
. TRBJ2-3 TRBV6-4 . TGTGCCAGCAGTGTTTGGGCTAGCGGCACAGATACGCAGTATTTT CASSVWASGTDTQYF
TRBD1 TRBJ1-2 TRBV4-3 . TGCGCCAGCAGCCACAGGGGGCTTGACTATGGCTACACCTTC CASSHRGLDYGYTF
. TRBJ2-5 TRBV7-9 . TGTGCCAGCAGCTTCTCAGAGACCCAGTACTTC CASSFSETQYF
. TRBJ1-5 TRBV5-5 . TGTGCCAGCAGCTCGGGGGACGGGTTGTATAGCAATCAGCCCCAGCATTTT CASSSGDGLYSNQPQHF
. TRBJ2-5 TRBV5-4 . TGTGCCAGCAGCTTGGTAGGGGCCGGGGAGACCCAGTACTTC CASSLVGAGETQYF
TRBD2 TRBJ2-1 TRBV10-3 . TGTGCCATCAGTGAGTCGATGGCCGGGGGGTGGAATGAGCAGTTCTTC CAISESMAGGWNEQFF
. TRBJ1-5 TRBV19 few TGTGCCAGTAGGGATGACAGCCGCAATCAGCCCCAGCATTTT CASRDDSRNQPQHF
TRBD2 TRBJ2-3 TRBV28 . TGTGCCAGCAGCAGACTAGCGGGGGGGTTGGATACGCAGTATTTT CASSRLAGGLDTQYF
. TRBJ1-1 TRBV9 . TGTGCCAGCAGCGTAGGTTGGGGGGTTAACACTGAAGCTTTCTTT CASSVGWGVNTEAFF
. TRBJ2-1 TRBV13 . TGTGCCAGCAGCCGCTCCAGGGAAAGGCAGTTCTTC CASSRSRERQFF
. TRBJ2-3 TRBV5-8 . TGTGCCAGCAGAGACGGAGGGTATGAGGATACGCAGTATTTT CASRDGGYEDTQYF
. TRBJ1-1 TRBV21-1 . TGTGCCAGCAGCAAAGCTGGCGGGGACAGGAGTGGGGCTTTCTTT CASSKAGGDRSGAFF
. TRBJ2-3 TRBV6-2/TRBV6-3 . TGTGCCAGCAGTTACTCTAGCGGTAGCACAGATACGCAGTATTTT CASSYSSGSTDTQYF
TRBD2 TRBJ2-5 TRBV10-3 . TGTGCCATCAGTGGGGGAGGGGAAGAGACCCAGTACTTC CAISGGGEETQYF